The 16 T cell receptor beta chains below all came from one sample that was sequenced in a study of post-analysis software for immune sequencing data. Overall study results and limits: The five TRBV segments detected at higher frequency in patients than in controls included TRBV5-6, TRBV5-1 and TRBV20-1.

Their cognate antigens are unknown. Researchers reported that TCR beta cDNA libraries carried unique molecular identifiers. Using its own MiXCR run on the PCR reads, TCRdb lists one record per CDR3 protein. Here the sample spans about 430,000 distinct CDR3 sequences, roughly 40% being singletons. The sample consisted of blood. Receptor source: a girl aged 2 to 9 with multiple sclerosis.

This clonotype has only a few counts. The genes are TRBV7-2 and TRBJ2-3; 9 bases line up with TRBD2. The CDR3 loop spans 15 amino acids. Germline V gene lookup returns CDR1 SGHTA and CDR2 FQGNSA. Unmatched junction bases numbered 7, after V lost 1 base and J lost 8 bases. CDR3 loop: CASSLGLAGRGTQYF. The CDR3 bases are TGTGCCAGCAGCTTAGGGCTAGCGGGGAGGGGTACGCAGTATTTT.

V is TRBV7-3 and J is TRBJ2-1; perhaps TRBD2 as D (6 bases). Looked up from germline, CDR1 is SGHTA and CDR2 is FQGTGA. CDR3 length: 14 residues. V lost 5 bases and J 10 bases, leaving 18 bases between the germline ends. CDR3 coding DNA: TGTGCCAGCAGCCCGGGACTCCAGTCGGGGGAGCAGTTCTTC. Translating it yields CASSPGLQSGEQFF.

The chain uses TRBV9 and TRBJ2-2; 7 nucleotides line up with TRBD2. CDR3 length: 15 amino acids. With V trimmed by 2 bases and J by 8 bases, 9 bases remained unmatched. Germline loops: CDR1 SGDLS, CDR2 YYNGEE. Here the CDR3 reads CASSVAGLGGGELFF. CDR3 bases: TGTGCCAGCAGCGTGGCCGGACTAGGAGGGGGGGAGCTGTTTTTT.

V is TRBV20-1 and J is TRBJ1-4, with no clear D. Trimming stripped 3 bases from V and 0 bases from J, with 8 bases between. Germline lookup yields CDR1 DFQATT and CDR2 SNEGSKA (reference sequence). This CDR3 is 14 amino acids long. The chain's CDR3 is CSASLVTTNEKLFF. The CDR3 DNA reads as TGCAGTGCTAGTTTAGTCACAACTAATGAAAAACTGTTTTTT.

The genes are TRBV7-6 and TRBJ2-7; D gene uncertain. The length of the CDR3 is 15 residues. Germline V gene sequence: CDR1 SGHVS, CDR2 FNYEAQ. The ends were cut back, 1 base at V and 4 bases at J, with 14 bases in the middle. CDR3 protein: CASSLGRDIRYEQYF. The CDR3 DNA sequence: TGTGCCAGCAGCTTAGGCAGAGACATAAGATACGAGCAGTACTTC.

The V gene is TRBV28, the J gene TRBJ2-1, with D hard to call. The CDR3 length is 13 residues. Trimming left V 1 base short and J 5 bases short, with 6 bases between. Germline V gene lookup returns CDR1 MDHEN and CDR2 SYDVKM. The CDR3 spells CASSLFRDNEQFF. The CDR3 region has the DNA TGTGCCAGCAGTTTATTCAGAGACAATGAGCAGTTCTTC. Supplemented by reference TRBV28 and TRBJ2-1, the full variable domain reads DVKVTQSSRYLVKRTGEKVFLECVQDMDHENMFWYRQDPGLGLRLIYFSYDVKMKEKGDIPEGYSVSREKKERFSLILESASTNQTSMYLCASSLFRDNEQFFGPGTRLTVL.

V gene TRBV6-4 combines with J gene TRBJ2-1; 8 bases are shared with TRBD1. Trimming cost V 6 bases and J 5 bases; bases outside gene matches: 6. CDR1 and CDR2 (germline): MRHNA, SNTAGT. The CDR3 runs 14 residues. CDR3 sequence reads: CASRGDRGHNEQFF. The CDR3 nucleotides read TGTGCCAGCAGGGGTGACAGGGGCCACAATGAGCAGTTCTTC.

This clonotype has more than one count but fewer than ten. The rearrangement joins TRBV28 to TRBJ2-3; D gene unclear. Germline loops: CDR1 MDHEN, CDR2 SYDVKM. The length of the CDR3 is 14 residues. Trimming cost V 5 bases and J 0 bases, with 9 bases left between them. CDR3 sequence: CASSLRLSTDTQYF. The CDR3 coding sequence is TGTGCCAGCAGTCTGAGACTGAGCACAGATACGCAGTATTTT.

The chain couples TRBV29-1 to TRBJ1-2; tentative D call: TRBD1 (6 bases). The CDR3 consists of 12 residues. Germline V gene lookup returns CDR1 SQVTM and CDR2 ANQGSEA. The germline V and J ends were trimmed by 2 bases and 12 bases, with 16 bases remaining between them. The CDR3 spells CSVEPGDASNTF. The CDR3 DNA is TGCAGCGTTGAACCAGGGGACGCCTCTAACACCTTC.

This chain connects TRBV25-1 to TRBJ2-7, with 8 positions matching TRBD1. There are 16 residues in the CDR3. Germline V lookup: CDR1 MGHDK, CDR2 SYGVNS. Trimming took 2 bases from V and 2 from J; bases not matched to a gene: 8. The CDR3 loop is CASSEGTGTGAYEQYF. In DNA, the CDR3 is TGTGCCAGCAGTGAAGGAACCGGGACAGGAGCCTACGAGCAGTACTTC.

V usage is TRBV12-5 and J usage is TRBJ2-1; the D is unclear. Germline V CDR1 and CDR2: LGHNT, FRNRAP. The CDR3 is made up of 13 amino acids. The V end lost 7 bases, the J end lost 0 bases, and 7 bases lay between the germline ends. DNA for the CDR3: TGTGCTAGTGAGGCTAGCTCCTACAATGAGCAGTTCTTC. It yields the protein CASEASSYNEQFF.

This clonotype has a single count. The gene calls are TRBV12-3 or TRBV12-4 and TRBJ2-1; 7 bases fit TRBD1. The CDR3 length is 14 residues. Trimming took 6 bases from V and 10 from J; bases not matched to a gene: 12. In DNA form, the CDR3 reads TGTGCCAGCAGCCTACCCTTTCTGACAGGGGAGCAGTTCTTC. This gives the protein CASSLPFLTGEQFF.

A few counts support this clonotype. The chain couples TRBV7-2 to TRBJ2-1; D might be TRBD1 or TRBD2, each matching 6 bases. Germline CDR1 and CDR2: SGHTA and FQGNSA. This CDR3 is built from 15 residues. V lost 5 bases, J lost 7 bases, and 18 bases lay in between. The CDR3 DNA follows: TGTGCCAGCAGCACTACGTGGGGGGCAGGTAATGAGCAGTTCTTC. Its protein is CASSTTWGAGNEQFF.

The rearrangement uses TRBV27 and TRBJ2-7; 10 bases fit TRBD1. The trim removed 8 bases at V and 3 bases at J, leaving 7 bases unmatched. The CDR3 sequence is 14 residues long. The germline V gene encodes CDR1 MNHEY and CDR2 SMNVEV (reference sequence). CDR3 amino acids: CASGIRDRGYEQYF. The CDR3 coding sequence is TGTGCCAGCGGTATCCGGGACAGGGGCTACGAGCAGTACTTC.

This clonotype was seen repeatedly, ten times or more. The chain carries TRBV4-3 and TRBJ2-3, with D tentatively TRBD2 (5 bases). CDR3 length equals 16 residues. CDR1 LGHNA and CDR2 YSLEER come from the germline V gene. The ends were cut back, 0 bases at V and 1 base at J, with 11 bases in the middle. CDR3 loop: CASSQDLSGRTDTQYF. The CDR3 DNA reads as TGCGCCAGCAGCCAAGATTTAAGCGGACGCACAGATACGCAGTATTTT.

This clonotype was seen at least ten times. CDR3 DNA: TGTGCCAGCCGGACTAGCGGATCCTACGAGCAGTACTTC. Amino acids: CASRTSGSYEQYF. This chain joins TRBV12-3 or TRBV12-4 and TRBJ2-7; 10 bases fit TRBD2. The trim removed 8 bases at V and 1 base at J, leaving 2 bases unmatched. The CDR3 extends over 13 amino acids.